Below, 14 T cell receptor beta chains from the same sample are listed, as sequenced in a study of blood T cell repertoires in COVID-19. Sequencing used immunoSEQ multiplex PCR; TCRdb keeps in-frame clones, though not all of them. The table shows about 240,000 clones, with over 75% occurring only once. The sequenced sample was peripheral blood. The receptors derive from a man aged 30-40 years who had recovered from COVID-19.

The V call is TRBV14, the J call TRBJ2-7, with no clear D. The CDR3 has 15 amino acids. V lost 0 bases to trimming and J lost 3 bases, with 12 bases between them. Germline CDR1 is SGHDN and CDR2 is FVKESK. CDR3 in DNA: TGTGCCAGCAGCCAAGAAAGACACATAGTCTACGAGCAGTACTTC. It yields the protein CASSQERHIVYEQYF.

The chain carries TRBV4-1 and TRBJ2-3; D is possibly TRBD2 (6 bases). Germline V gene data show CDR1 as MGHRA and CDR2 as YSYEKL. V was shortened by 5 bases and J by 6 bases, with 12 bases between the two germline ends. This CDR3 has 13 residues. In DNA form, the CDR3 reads TGCGCCAGCAGCTTTTTCGCGGGGGATACGCAGTATTTT. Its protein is CASSFFAGDTQYF.

DNA for the CDR3: TGTGCCAGCAGTTTGGGAGGGGGTTACGAGCAGTACGTC. Residues: CASSLGGGYEQYV. The chain has TRBV12-3 or TRBV12-4 and TRBJ2-7; D may be TRBD2 (7 bases). The length of the CDR3 is 13 residues. The ends were cut back, 3 bases at V and 4 bases at J, with 10 bases in the middle.

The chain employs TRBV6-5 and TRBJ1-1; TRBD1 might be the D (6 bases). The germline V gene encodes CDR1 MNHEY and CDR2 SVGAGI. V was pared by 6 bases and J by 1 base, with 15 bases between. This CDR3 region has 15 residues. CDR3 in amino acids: CASSRRDTWNTEAFF. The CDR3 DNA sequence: TGTGCCAGCAGCCGCCGGGACACATGGAACACTGAAGCTTTCTTT.

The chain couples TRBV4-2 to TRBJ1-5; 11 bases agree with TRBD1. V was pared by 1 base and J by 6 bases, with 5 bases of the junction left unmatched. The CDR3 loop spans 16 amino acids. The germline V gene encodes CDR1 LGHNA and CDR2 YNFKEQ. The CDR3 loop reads CASSQADRGQGQPQHF. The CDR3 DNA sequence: TGTGCCAGCAGCCAAGCGGACAGGGGGCAAGGTCAGCCCCAGCATTTT.

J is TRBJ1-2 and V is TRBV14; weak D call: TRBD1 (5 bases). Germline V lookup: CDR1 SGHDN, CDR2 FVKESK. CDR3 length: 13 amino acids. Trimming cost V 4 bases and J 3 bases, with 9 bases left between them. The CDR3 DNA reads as TGTGCCAGCAGCCGACAGAGTTACTATGGCTACACCTTC. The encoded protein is CASSRQSYYGYTF.

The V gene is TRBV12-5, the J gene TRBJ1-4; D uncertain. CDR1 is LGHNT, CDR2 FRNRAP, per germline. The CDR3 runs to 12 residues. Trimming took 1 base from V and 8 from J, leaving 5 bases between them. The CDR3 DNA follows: TGTGCTAGTGGTTTGGATAGAGAAAAACTGTTTTTT. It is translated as CASGLDREKLFF.

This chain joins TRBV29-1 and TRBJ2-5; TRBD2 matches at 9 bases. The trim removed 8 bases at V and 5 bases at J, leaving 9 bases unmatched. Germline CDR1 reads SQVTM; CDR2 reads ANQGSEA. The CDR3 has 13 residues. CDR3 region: CSTRGGASETQYF. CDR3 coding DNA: TGCAGCACTCGCGGGGGGGCATCCGAGACCCAGTACTTC. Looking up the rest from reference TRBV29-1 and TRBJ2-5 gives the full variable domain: SAVISQKPSRDICQRGTSLTIQCQVDSQVTMMFWYRQQPGQSLTLIATANQGSEATYESGFVIDKFPISRPNLTFSTLTVSNMSPEDSSIYLCSTRGGASETQYFGPGTRLLVL.

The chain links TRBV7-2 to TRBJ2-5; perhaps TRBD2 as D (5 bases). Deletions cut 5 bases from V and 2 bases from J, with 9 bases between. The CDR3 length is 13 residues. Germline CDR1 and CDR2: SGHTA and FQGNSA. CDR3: CASSPTNQETQYF. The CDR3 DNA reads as TGTGCCAGCAGCCCGACTAATCAAGAGACCCAGTACTTC.

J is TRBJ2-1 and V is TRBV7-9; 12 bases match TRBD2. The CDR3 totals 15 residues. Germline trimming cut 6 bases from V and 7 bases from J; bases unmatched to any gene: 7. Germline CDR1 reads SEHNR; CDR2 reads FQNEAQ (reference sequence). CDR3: CASSPSGGALNEQFF. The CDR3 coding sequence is TGTGCCAGCAGTCCTAGCGGGGGGGCCCTAAATGAGCAGTTCTTC.

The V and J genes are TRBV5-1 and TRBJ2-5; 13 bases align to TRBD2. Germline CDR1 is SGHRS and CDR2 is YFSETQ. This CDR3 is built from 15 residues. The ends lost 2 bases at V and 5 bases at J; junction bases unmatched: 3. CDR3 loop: CASSFTSGGAETQYF. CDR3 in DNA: TGCGCCAGCAGCTTCACTAGCGGGGGGGCGGAGACCCAGTACTTC.

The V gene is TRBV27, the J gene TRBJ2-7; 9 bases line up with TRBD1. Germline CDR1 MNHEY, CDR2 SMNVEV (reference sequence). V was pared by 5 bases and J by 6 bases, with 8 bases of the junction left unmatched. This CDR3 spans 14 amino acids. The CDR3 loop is CASSPDRGYLEQYF. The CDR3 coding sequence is TGTGCCAGCAGTCCGGACAGGGGATACCTCGAGCAGTACTTC.

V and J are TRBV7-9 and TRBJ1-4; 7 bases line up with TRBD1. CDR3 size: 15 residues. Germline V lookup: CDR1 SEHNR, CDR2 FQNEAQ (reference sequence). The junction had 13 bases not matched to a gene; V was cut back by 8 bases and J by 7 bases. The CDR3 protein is CASGVRGNEGEKLFF. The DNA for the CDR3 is TGTGCCAGCGGGGTCAGGGGGAACGAAGGTGAAAAACTGTTTTTT.

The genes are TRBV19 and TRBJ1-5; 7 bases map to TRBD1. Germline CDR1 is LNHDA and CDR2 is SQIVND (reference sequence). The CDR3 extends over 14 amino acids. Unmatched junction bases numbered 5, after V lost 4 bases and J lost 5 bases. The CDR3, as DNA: TGTGCCAGTAGTACCGGGACAGAGGATCAGCCCCAGCATTTT. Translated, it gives CASSTGTEDQPQHF.